The 24 T cell receptor beta chains listed next were all sequenced from one sample in a study of T cell responses to AZD1222 COVID-19 vaccine. Repertoires were generated with immunoSEQ multiplex PCR, while TCRdb's copy carries only in-frame clones and drops some. The data show 150,000 to 200,000 clones, approximately 94% seen once. The specimen was peripheral blood, collected 28 days after the second dose of the MenACWY control vaccine. All receptors come from an adult who received the MenACWY meningococcal vaccine as a control.

V is TRBV11-3 and J is TRBJ2-1; perhaps TRBD2 as D (6 bases). The CDR3 has 14 amino acids. The germline V and J ends were trimmed by 1 base and 8 bases, with 12 bases remaining between them. CDR1 SGHNT and CDR2 YENEEA come from the germline V gene. The CDR3 region has the DNA TGTGCCAGCAGCTTAGGTCCCCCGGGGGATGAGCAGTTCTTC. Its translation is CASSLGPPGDEQFF.

The DNA for the CDR3 is TGTGCCAGCAGACCGCAGGAACCAGCTCGATATGGCTACACCTTC. Residues: CASRPQEPARYGYTF. The genes are TRBV7-9 and TRBJ1-2; D gene unclear. CDR1 is SEHNR, CDR2 FQNEAQ, per germline (reference sequence). Trimming pared 6 bases from V and 5 bases from J, leaving 19 bases between. This CDR3 is 15 amino acids long.

The CDR3 loop reads CASSLVPSGIAYEQFF. CDR3 nucleotide sequence: TGTGCCAGCAGCTTAGTGCCTAGCGGGATTGCTTATGAGCAGTTCTTC. The rearrangement links TRBV11-3 to TRBJ2-1; 9 bases are a match to TRBD2. Trimming removed 1 base from V and 8 bases from J; junction bases left unmatched: 9. This CDR3 has 16 residues. The germline V gene has CDR1 SGHNT and CDR2 YENEEA.

The chain uses TRBV27 and TRBJ1-4; D remains unclear. Germline V gives CDR1 MNHEY, CDR2 SMNVEV (reference sequence). This CDR3 is 13 amino acids long. The ends were cut back, 7 bases at V and 6 bases at J, with 12 bases in the middle. In DNA, the CDR3 is TGTGCCAGCACCCCCGCTGGGCATGAAAAACTGTTTTTT. As protein: CASTPAGHEKLFF.

This sequence joins TRBV18 and TRBJ2-1; D remains ambiguous. With 2 bases removed from V and 5 bases from J, the gap between germline ends came to 10 bases. The germline V gene encodes CDR1 KGHSH and CDR2 LQKENI. CDR3 size: 14 residues. In nucleotides, the CDR3 is TGTGCCAGCTCACCAAGGACCTCAGACAATGAGCAGTTCTTC. It specifies CASSPRTSDNEQFF.

Note on this clone: The sample holds other DNA sequences that translate to the same CDR3. This rearrangement joins TRBV7-2 to TRBJ1-1, with D maybe TRBD1 (5 bases). The CDR3 loop spans 14 amino acids. Germline CDR1 reads SGHTA; CDR2 reads FQGNSA. V dropped 2 bases and J dropped 4 bases, with 11 bases sitting between them. In nucleotides, the CDR3 is TGTGCCAGCAGCTTAAGGGGTCGTGGCACTGAAGCTTTCTTT. Translating gives CASSLRGRGTEAFF.

The gene calls are TRBV3-1 (or the pseudogene TRBV3-2) and TRBJ2-3; D is unresolved. This CDR3 spans 13 amino acids. V lost 5 bases, J lost 4 bases, and 10 bases lay in between. In germline, CDR1 is LGHDT, CDR2 YNNKEL (reference sequence). For the CDR3, the DNA is TGTGCCAGCAGCTCTCGCGGAGCAGATACGCAGTATTTT. Protein sequence: CASSSRGADTQYF.

The gene calls are TRBV5-5 and TRBJ1-2; TRBD1 is a possible D gene (5 bases). V was cut by 3 bases and J by 9 bases, with 15 bases left in between. The length of the CDR3 is 13 residues. The V gene's germline CDR1 is SGHKS and CDR2 YYEKEE (reference sequence). CDR3 protein: CASSWGRDPRYTF. The CDR3 region has the DNA TGTGCCAGCAGCTGGGGTCGGGACCCCCGCTACACCTTC.

The CDR3: CASSEGPTWRETQYF. In DNA form, the CDR3 reads TGTGCCAGCAGCGAGGGCCCTACATGGCGAGAGACCCAGTACTTC. This rearrangement joins TRBV21-1 to TRBJ2-5; TRBD2 was called by the table and not checked on the DNA. TRBV21-1 is designated a pseudogene. The CDR3 is 15 residues long.

The chain joins TRBV6-1 to TRBJ1-1, with a tentative D call TRBD1 (6 bases). Germline CDR1 is MNHNS and CDR2 is SASEGT. CDR3 length equals 13 residues. V was pared by 0 bases and J by 8 bases, with 10 bases between. The CDR3 is CASSEAPGEEAFF. The CDR3 DNA is TGTGCCAGCAGTGAAGCGCCAGGGGAGGAAGCTTTCTTT.

J is TRBJ2-2 and V is TRBV9; D remains ambiguous. The germline V and J ends were trimmed by 0 bases and 7 bases, with 10 bases remaining between them. This CDR3 has 14 amino acids. Germline CDR1 reads SGDLS; CDR2 reads YYNGEE. CDR3 sequence: CASSVGRMVGELFF. In DNA form, the CDR3 reads TGTGCCAGCAGCGTAGGCCGTATGGTCGGGGAGCTGTTTTTT. Full variable domain (rest looked up from reference TRBV9 and TRBJ2-2): DSGVTQTPKHLITATGQRVTLRCSPRSGDLSVYWYQQSLDQGLQFLIQYYNGEERAKGNILERFSAQQFPDLHSELNLSSLELGDSALYFCASSVGRMVGELFFGEGSRLTVL.

The chain couples TRBV6-4 to TRBJ1-1; the match to TRBD1 covers 8 bases. Germline CDR1 is MRHNA and CDR2 is SNTAGT. The CDR3 consists of 13 residues. V trimming: 5 bases; J trimming: 4 bases; junction bases outside the gene matches: 3. The CDR3 DNA reads TGTGCCAGCAGTACTACAGGGGGCACTGAAGCTTTCTTT. This sequence encodes CASSTTGGTEAFF.

This clone showed up just once. The chain carries TRBV7-2 and TRBJ1-2; the match to TRBD1 covers 8 bases. Trimming cost V 5 bases and J 13 bases; bases outside gene matches: 9. Germline V gene sequence: CDR1 SGHTA, CDR2 FQGNSA. The CDR3 has 12 amino acids. The CDR3 DNA reads TGTGCCAGCAGCCCAGGGGGCCGGCTCCCCACCTTC. Amino acid sequence: CASSPGGRLPTF.

The chain carries TRBV9 and TRBJ2-7, with 14 bases identical to TRBD2. The J segment lost 3 bases and the V segment lost 4 bases, leaving 6 bases of the junction unmatched. CDR1 and CDR2 from the germline V gene are SGDLS and YYNGEE. The CDR3 contains 16 residues. CDR3 protein: CASSPTGLAGVYEQYF. The CDR3 nucleotides read TGTGCCAGCAGCCCGACGGGACTAGCGGGAGTCTACGAGCAGTACTTC.

The V gene is TRBV10-3, the J gene TRBJ1-1, with D possibly TRBD1 on 5 matching bases. The CDR3 spans 13 residues. Germline CDR1 ENHRY, CDR2 SYGVKD. Trimming took off 5 bases at V and 0 bases at J, with 7 bases between the two ends. The CDR3 region is CAISRDLNTEAFF. The CDR3, as DNA: TGTGCCATCAGTCGGGACCTGAACACTGAAGCTTTCTTT.

This chain joins TRBV5-1 and TRBJ2-3; 7 positions agree with TRBD2. This CDR3 comprises 16 residues. After removal of 0 bases from V and 0 bases from J, the junction contained 4 bases not matched to a gene. Germline CDR1 SGHRS, CDR2 YFSETQ. The CDR3 DNA reads as TGCGCCAGCAGCTTGGTCCTGGGAGGGAGCACAGATACGCAGTATTTT. Translated, it gives CASSLVLGGSTDTQYF. Complete variable domain (other parts from reference TRBV5-1 and TRBJ2-3): KAGVTQTPRYLIKTRGQQVTLSCSPISGHRSVSWYQQTPGQGLQFLFEYFSETQRNKGNFPGRFSGRQFSNSRSEMNVSTLELGDSALYLCASSLVLGGSTDTQYFGPGTRLTVL.

The V and J genes are TRBV5-1 and TRBJ1-2; D ambiguous. V lost 3 bases, J lost 7 bases, and 25 bases lay in between. The CDR3 has 17 residues. The germline V gene has CDR1 SGHRS and CDR2 YFSETQ. CDR3 protein: CASSSGSYERALGGYTF. The CDR3 coding sequence is TGCGCCAGCAGCTCCGGGTCATACGAGAGGGCCCTTGGTGGCTACACCTTC.

With regard to this clone: The sample contains more than one DNA sequence encoding this CDR3. The chain combines TRBV19 with TRBJ1-1, with D possibly matching TRBD1 (5 bases). Deletions cut 3 bases from V and 6 bases from J, with 8 bases between. The germline V gene has CDR1 LNHDA and CDR2 SQIVND (reference sequence). This CDR3 comprises 12 residues. In DNA form, the CDR3 reads TGTGCCAGTAGTATTTTGGGGGCTGAAGCTTTCTTT. Protein: CASSILGAEAFF. The full variable domain, in which reference TRBV19 and TRBJ1-1 provide the parts outside the CDR3, is DGGITQSPKYLFRKEGQNVTLSCEQNLNHDAMYWYRQDPGQGLRLIYYSQIVNDFQKGDIAEGYSVSREKKESFPLTVTSAQKNPTAFYLCASSILGAEAFFGQGTRLTVV.

This chain joins TRBV11-2 and TRBJ2-5; D is ambiguous. This CDR3 is built from 15 residues. Germline CDR1 reads SGHAT; CDR2 reads FQNNGV. V lost 1 base and J 1 base, leaving 10 bases between the germline ends. The CDR3 here is CASSLGMTSQETQYF. Written as DNA, the CDR3 is TGTGCCAGCAGCTTAGGAATGACGAGCCAAGAGACCCAGTACTTC.

The chain employs TRBV5-1 and TRBJ1-1; TRBD1 aligns across 11 bases. Per the germline V gene, CDR1 is SGHRS and CDR2 is YFSETQ. This CDR3 is 15 amino acids long. Unmatched junction bases numbered 7, after V lost 4 bases and J lost 5 bases. The CDR3 DNA reads as TGCGCCAGCAGCCGTGGACAGGGGGCGGGAACTGAAGCTTTCTTT. Translating gives CASSRGQGAGTEAFF. The full variable domain, with the rest looked up from reference TRBV5-1 and TRBJ1-1, is KAGVTQTPRYLIKTRGQQVTLSCSPISGHRSVSWYQQTPGQGLQFLFEYFSETQRNKGNFPGRFSGRQFSNSRSEMNVSTLELGDSALYLCASSRGQGAGTEAFFGQGTRLTVV.

This chain joins TRBV19 and TRBJ1-2, with 10 bases matching TRBD1. The ends lost 5 bases at V and 7 bases at J; junction bases unmatched: 10. This CDR3 is 15 amino acids long. Germline CDR1 reads LNHDA; CDR2 reads SQIVND (reference sequence). The CDR3 loop is CASSPRQGARIGYTF. The CDR3, as DNA: TGTGCCAGTAGTCCCCGACAGGGGGCTCGAATTGGCTACACCTTC.

The chain is built from TRBV30 and TRBJ1-1; 12 positions match TRBD1. The CDR3 covers 18 residues. Per the germline V gene, CDR1 is GTSNPN and CDR2 is SVGIG (reference sequence). Trimming at V came to 0 bases and at J to 5 bases, leaving 13 bases not matched to a gene. CDR3 nucleotides: TGTGCCTGGAGTGTGCCCCCGGGACAGGGGGCGATAGGTACTGAAGCTTTCTTT. As protein: CAWSVPPGQGAIGTEAFF.

The sample holds one count of this clone. The chain recombines TRBV5-5 with TRBJ2-7; no clear D. The germline CDR1 and CDR2 sequences are SGHKS and YYEKEE (reference sequence). The CDR3 extends over 16 amino acids. V lost 0 bases, J lost 5 bases, and 18 bases lay in between. This chain's CDR3 is CASSLAVVVLSDEQYF. DNA of the CDR3: TGTGCCAGCAGCTTGGCCGTCGTGGTACTATCGGACGAGCAGTACTTC.

The gene calls are TRBV30 and TRBJ1-2, with 7 positions matching TRBD1. The CDR3 has 14 amino acids. V trimming: 2 bases; J trimming: 6 bases; junction bases outside the gene matches: 9. The germline gives CDR1 GTSNPN, CDR2 SVGIG (reference sequence). Here the CDR3 reads CAWSRRGRLDGYTF. CDR3 bases: TGTGCCTGGAGTAGGAGGGGGCGGTTGGATGGCTACACCTTC.